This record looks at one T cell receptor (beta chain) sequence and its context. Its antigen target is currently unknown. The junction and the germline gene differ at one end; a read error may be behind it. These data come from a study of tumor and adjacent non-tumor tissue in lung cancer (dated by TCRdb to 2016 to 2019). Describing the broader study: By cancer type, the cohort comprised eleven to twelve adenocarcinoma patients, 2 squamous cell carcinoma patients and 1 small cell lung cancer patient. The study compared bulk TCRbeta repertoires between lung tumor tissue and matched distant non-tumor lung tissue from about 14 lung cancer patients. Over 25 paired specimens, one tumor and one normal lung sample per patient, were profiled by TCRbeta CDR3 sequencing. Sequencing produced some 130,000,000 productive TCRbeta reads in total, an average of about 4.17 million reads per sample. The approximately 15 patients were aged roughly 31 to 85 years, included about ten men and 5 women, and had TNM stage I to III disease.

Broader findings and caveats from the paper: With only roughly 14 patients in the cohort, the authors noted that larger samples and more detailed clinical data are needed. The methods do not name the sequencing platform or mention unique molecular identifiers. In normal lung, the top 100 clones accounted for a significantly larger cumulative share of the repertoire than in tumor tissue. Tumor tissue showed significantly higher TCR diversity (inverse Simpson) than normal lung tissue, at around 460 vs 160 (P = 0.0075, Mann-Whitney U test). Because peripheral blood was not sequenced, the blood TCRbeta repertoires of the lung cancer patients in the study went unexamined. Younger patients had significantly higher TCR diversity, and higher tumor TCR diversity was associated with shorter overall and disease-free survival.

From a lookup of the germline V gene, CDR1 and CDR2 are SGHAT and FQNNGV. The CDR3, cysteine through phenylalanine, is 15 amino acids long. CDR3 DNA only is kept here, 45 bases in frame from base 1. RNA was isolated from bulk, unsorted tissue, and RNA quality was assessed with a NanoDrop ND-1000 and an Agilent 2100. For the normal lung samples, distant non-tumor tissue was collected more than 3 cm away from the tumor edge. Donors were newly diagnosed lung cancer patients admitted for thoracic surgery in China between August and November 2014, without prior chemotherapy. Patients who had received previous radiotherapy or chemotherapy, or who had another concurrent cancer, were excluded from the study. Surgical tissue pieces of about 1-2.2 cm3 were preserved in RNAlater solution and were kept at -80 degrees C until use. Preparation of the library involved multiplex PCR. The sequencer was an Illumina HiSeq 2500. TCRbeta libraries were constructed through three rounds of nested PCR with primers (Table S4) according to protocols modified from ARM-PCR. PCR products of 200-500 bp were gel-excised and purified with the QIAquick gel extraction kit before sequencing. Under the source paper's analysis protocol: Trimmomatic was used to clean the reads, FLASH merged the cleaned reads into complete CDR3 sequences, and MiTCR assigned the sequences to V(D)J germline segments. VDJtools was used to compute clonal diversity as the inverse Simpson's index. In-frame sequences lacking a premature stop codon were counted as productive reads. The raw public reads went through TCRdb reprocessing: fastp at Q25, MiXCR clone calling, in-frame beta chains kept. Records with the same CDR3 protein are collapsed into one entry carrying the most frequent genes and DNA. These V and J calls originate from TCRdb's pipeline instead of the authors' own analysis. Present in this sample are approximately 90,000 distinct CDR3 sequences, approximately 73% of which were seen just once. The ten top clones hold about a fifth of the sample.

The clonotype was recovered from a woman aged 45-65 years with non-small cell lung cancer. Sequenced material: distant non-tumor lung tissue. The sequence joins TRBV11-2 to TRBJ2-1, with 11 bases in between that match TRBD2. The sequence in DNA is TGTGTCAGCAGCTTAGAAGCTAGCGGGAGGACTAAGCAGTTCTTC. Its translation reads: CVSSLEASGRTKQFF.